This entry lists 24 T cell receptor beta chains sequenced from one sample in a study of cytomegalovirus exposure and HLA in healthy donors. It was with 60 Vbeta and 13 Jbeta primers that the PCR ran. The assay was immunoSEQ multiplex PCR, and TCRdb's table has in-frame clones only and misses some. This table holds more than 90,000 clones, around 76% found once. Sequenced material: PBMCs. These receptors were collected from a man in his forties or fifties in good health and CMV-seropositive.

The chain has TRBV6-1 and TRBJ2-2; 11 bases agree with TRBD2. Trimming at V came to 5 bases and at J to 4 bases, leaving 3 bases not matched to a gene. The CDR3 totals 15 residues. Germline V gives CDR1 MNHNS, CDR2 SASEGT. Here the CDR3 reads CASSLAGGSTGELFF. For the CDR3, the DNA is TGTGCCAGCAGTCTAGCGGGAGGATCCACCGGGGAGCTGTTTTTT.

This clone is a singleton in its sample. V gene TRBV2 combines with J gene TRBJ2-7; 10 nucleotides align to TRBD2. Germline CDR1 SNHLY, CDR2 FYNNEI. The V gene end was trimmed by 6 bases and the J gene end by 2 bases; junction bases not matched to a gene: 4. This CDR3 comprises 14 residues. Here the CDR3 reads CASREREGPYEQYF. Written as DNA, the CDR3 is TGTGCCAGCAGGGAGCGGGAGGGCCCCTACGAGCAGTACTTC.

V usage is TRBV5-8 and J usage is TRBJ2-5, with 8 positions matching TRBD1. Germline lookup yields CDR1 SGHTS and CDR2 YDEGEE. V gave up 5 bases and J gave up 2 bases; unmatched junction bases: 5. This CDR3 contains 14 residues. This CDR3 is CASREYRGQETQYF. CDR3 bases: TGTGCCAGCAGGGAGTACAGGGGGCAAGAGACCCAGTACTTC.

V gene TRBV5-1 combines with J gene TRBJ1-6, with 7 bases aligning to TRBD1. Germline CDR1 and CDR2: SGHRS and YFSETQ. The CDR3 contains 13 residues. V lost 6 bases, J lost 8 bases, and 5 bases stayed unmatched. In DNA form, the CDR3 reads TGCGCCAGCAAAACAGGGGTTGATTCACCCCTCCACTTT. Amino acids: CASKTGVDSPLHF. The full variable domain, its missing parts supplied by reference TRBV5-1 and TRBJ1-6, is KAGVTQTPRYLIKTRGQQVTLSCSPISGHRSVSWYQQTPGQGLQFLFEYFSETQRNKGNFPGRFSGRQFSNSRSEMNVSTLELGDSALYLCASKTGVDSPLHFGNGTRLTVT.

The chain joins TRBV28 to TRBJ2-7, with 9 bases matching TRBD1. This CDR3 is built from 14 residues. Germline V CDR1 and CDR2: MDHEN, SYDVKM. The trim removed 6 bases at V and 2 bases at J, leaving 5 bases unmatched. CDR3: CASSGQGIPYEQYF. The CDR3 nucleotides read TGTGCCAGCAGCGGACAGGGGATCCCCTACGAGCAGTACTTC.

V and J are TRBV18 and TRBJ2-3; D gene ambiguous. This CDR3 contains 14 residues. V was cut by 3 bases and J by 3 bases, with 10 bases left in between. Looked up from germline, CDR1 is KGHSH and CDR2 is LQKENI. This chain's CDR3 is CASSPFMRTDTQYF. The CDR3 DNA reads as TGTGCCAGCTCACCTTTTATGAGGACAGATACGCAGTATTTT.

The gene calls are TRBV15 and TRBJ2-6; weak D call: TRBD2 (6 bases). CDR3 size: 14 residues. CDR1 and CDR2 from the germline V gene are LNHNV and YYDKDF (reference sequence). Trimming took off 9 bases at V and 1 base at J, with 10 bases between the two ends. The CDR3: CATEGRSGANVLTF. The CDR3, as DNA: TGTGCCACGGAAGGGAGGTCTGGGGCCAACGTCCTGACTTTC.

The CDR3 sequence: CASRGQGSGYTF. DNA for the CDR3: TGTGCCAGCAGGGGACAGGGGAGTGGCTACACCTTC. The chain is built from TRBV9 and TRBJ1-2; 10 bases match TRBD1. Germline CDR1 and CDR2: SGDLS and YYNGEE. The CDR3 runs to 12 residues. The ends lost 5 bases at V and 7 bases at J; junction bases unmatched: 2.

This chain connects TRBV6-5 to TRBJ2-2; weak D call: TRBD2 (6 bases). CDR3 length: 14 residues. Deletions cut 5 bases from V and 6 bases from J, with 13 bases between. The germline V gene encodes CDR1 MNHEY and CDR2 SVGAGI. CDR3 DNA sequence: TGTGCCAGCAGTGTGGCTAGCGTCGCCGGGGAGCTGTTTTTT. Protein: CASSVASVAGELFF.

This sequence joins TRBV7-9 and TRBJ2-3; 8 bases match TRBD1. Germline CDR1 SEHNR, CDR2 FQNEAQ (reference sequence). The CDR3 has 14 amino acids. V shed 5 bases, J shed 4 bases, and the junction held 5 bases outside the gene matches. The CDR3 DNA sequence: TGTGCCAGCAGCCATGAGACAGGGGCAGATACGCAGTATTTT. It codes for CASSHETGADTQYF.

This clone was recorded only once. The V and J genes are TRBV19 and TRBJ1-5; no reliable D call. There are 13 residues in the CDR3. Trimming shortened V by 7 bases and J by 8 bases, and 15 bases separated the two germline ends. Germline values: CDR1 LNHDA, CDR2 SQIVND (reference sequence). The CDR3 protein is CASIAAAWEPQHF. DNA of the CDR3: TGTGCCAGTATAGCGGCAGCCTGGGAGCCCCAGCATTTT.

This clone was seen once. V gene TRBV5-1 combines with J gene TRBJ2-5; possibly TRBD2 for D (5 bases). Germline V gene lookup returns CDR1 SGHRS and CDR2 YFSETQ. V was trimmed by 1 base and J by 5 bases, leaving 15 bases between them. The CDR3 sequence is 15 residues long. The CDR3 DNA reads TGCGCCAGCAGCTTGTTCCCGGGAATGCAGGAGACCCAGTACTTC. Protein product: CASSLFPGMQETQYF.

This sequence joins TRBV6-5 and TRBJ2-7; 8 nucleotides align to TRBD2. The CDR3 consists of 14 residues. V lost 6 bases and J lost 3; bases outside the gene matches: 7. The germline CDR1 and CDR2 sequences are MNHEY and SVGAGI. CDR3 DNA: TGTGCCAGCAGGACGGGGGGGGCCCTCTACGAGCAGTACTTC. This translates into CASRTGGALYEQYF.

The chain carries TRBV18 and TRBJ2-3; 14 positions agree with TRBD2. Germline V gene data show CDR1 as KGHSH and CDR2 as LQKENI. With V trimmed by 6 bases and J by 4 bases, 12 bases remained unmatched. The CDR3 totals 18 residues. The CDR3 region has the DNA TGTGCCAGCTCGCCCGGGACTAGCGGGAGTGGTCCGCCAGATACGCAGTATTTT. It encodes CASSPGTSGSGPPDTQYF. The full variable domain, rest sourced from reference TRBV18 and TRBJ2-3, is NAGVMQNPRHLVRRRGQEARLRCSPMKGHSHVYWYRQLPEEGLKFMVYLQKENIIDESGMPKERFSAEFPKEGPSILRIQQVVRGDSAAYFCASSPGTSGSGPPDTQYFGPGTRLTVL.

This clone has just one count. This chain links TRBV7-2 with TRBJ2-3; D is ambiguous. V gave up 6 bases and J gave up 2 bases, with 6 bases separating them. This CDR3 contains 12 residues. The germline CDR1 and CDR2 sequences are SGHTA and FQGNSA. The CDR3 DNA follows: TGTGCCAGCAGTGCGAACACAGATACGCAGTATTTT. It is translated as CASSANTDTQYF.

The V call is TRBV5-1, the J call TRBJ1-2; D is uncertain. Looked up from germline, CDR1 is SGHRS and CDR2 is YFSETQ. The ends were cut back, 4 bases at V and 0 bases at J, with 13 bases in the middle. The CDR3 is 15 residues long. CDR3 nucleotide sequence: TGCGCCAGCAGCCCGGATGTCCTAGCTAACTATGGCTACACCTTC. Encoded protein: CASSPDVLANYGYTF.

This clone was seen once. This chain uses TRBV11-2 with TRBJ2-3; 8 bases are shared with TRBD2. This CDR3 is built from 17 residues. Losses at the gene ends were 3 bases for V and 1 base for J; bases not matched to a gene: 9. CDR1 SGHAT and CDR2 FQNNGV come from the germline V gene. Here the CDR3 reads CASSFPRGARGTDTQYF. The CDR3 DNA follows: TGTGCCAGCAGCTTTCCGCGGGGGGCTCGTGGCACAGATACGCAGTATTTT.

Notes on this clone: The junction departs from germline at one end; a sequencing error may be responsible. The V call is TRBV29-1, the J call TRBJ2-2, with 12 bases fitting TRBD1. Germline CDR1 reads SQVTM; CDR2 reads ANQGSEA. CDR3 size: 17 residues. CDR3 coding DNA: TGCAGCGTCCAGATCTCGGGACAGGGGGCCAACATCGGGGAGCTGTTTTTT. It encodes CSVQISGQGANIGELFF.

This clone was counted a few times. The rearrangement links TRBV1 to TRBJ2-5; the table's D call TRBD1 went unverified against the DNA. Judging by the DNA end, TRBJ2-7 fits better; the J call may be wrong. TRBV1 is a recognized pseudogene. The CDR3 contains 15 residues. DNA of the CDR3: TGCACCAGCAGCCAACTAAACAGGGGAGGCGACGAGCAGTACTTC. Translating it yields CTSSQLNRGGDEQYF.

Remarks on this clone: Other nucleotide sequences from this sample produce the same CDR3. This sequence joins TRBV5-1 and TRBJ2-1; possibly TRBD2 for D (5 bases). CDR3 length: 14 residues. Germline values: CDR1 SGHRS, CDR2 YFSETQ. Trimming left V 0 bases short and J 8 bases short, with 12 bases between. Here the CDR3 DNA reads TGCGCCAGCAGCTTGGCCGGGGTAGCCGATGAGCAGTTCTTC. Translation gives CASSLAGVADEQFF.

The chain carries TRBV5-5 and TRBJ1-5; D is uncertain. Deletions cut 4 bases from V and 5 bases from J, with 16 bases between. This CDR3 comprises 15 residues. Germline CDR1 is SGHKS and CDR2 is YYEKEE (reference sequence). The CDR3 DNA reads TGTGCCAGCAGCAGGAGGTACTACCGTTATCAGCCCCAGCATTTT. Protein sequence: CASSRRYYRYQPQHF.

The V call is TRBV2, the J call TRBJ2-7; 9 nucleotides match TRBD1. J lost 2 bases, V lost 9 bases, and 5 bases had no gene match. The CDR3 is 13 residues long. CDR1 is SNHLY, CDR2 FYNNEI, per germline. CDR3 loop: CASSGTGTYEQYF. As DNA, the CDR3 is TGTGCCAGTTCCGGGACAGGGACCTACGAGCAGTACTTC. Variable domain in full (rest from reference TRBV2 and TRBJ2-7): EPEVTQTPSHQVTQMGQEVILRCVPISNHLYFYWYRQILGQKVEFLVSFYNNEISEKSEIFDDQFSVERPDGSNFTLKIRSTKLEDSAMYFCASSGTGTYEQYFGPGTRLTVT.

The V and J genes are TRBV14 and TRBJ2-5; TRBD1 might be the D (6 bases). V lost 2 bases to trimming and J lost 0 bases, with 13 bases between them. Germline assignment: CDR1 SGHDN and CDR2 FVKESK. This CDR3 has 16 residues. CDR3 sequence reads: CASSQRQAWYQETQYF. The CDR3 nucleotides are TGTGCCAGCAGCCAAAGACAGGCCTGGTACCAAGAGACCCAGTACTTC.

This clone appeared once. The CDR3 sequence is CASSREGVTYEQYF. CDR3 in DNA: TGTGCCAGCTCACGGGAGGGGGTAACCTACGAGCAGTACTTC. This chain joins TRBV18 and TRBJ2-7; tentative D call: TRBD2 (7 bases). The CDR3 covers 14 residues. Germline loops: CDR1 KGHSH, CDR2 LQKENI. Trimming took 4 bases from V and 2 from J, leaving 12 bases between them.